This TCR beta chain was recovered during a study of T cell responses to AZD1222 COVID-19 vaccine. Study-wide findings and caveats: Repertoire sampling occurred only after the peak T cell response. Variant regions that are unmutated are reportedly the target of nearly half of spike-specific TCRs. Clonal diversity was possibly underestimated, and the donors were mostly white British, with more females.

This CDR3 region has 16 residues. V trimming: 3 bases; J trimming: 3 bases; junction bases outside the gene matches: 7. CDR1 is SGHTA, CDR2 FQGNSA, per germline. Sequencing was performed with immunoSEQ multiplex PCR; in TCRdb, only in-frame clones are kept and a portion is missing. This sample has 120,000 or so clones, with roughly nine tenths found just once. With regard to this clone: Its antigen is unknown.

The chain joins TRBV7-2 to TRBJ1-4; 7 bases are a match to TRBD1. The material sequenced was peripheral blood, taken on day 0 of AZD1222 vaccination. This TCR was recovered from an adult in good health. CDR3 sequence reads: CASSFSKGASNEKLFF. The CDR3 bases are TGTGCCAGCAGCTTTAGTAAGGGGGCATCTAATGAAAAACTGTTTTTT. The whole variable domain, remainder taken from reference TRBV7-2 and TRBJ1-4, is GAGVSQSPSNKVTEKGKDVELRCDPISGHTALYWYRQSLGQGLEFLIYFQGNSAPDKSGLPSDRFSAERTGGSVSTLTIQRTQQEDSAVYLCASSFSKGASNEKLFFGSGTQLSVL.